The 30 T cell receptor beta chains reported below all come from one sample, sequenced in a study of cytomegalovirus exposure and HLA in healthy donors. In the PCR, 60 Vbeta and 13 Jbeta primers were used. Sequencing was performed with immunoSEQ multiplex PCR; in TCRdb, only in-frame clones are kept and a portion is missing. The sample consists of approximately 200,000 clones, 79% of them appearing once. Sequencing input: PBMCs. The receptors originated from a woman aged 18-35 years in good health and CMV-seronegative.

This clone turned up a few times. Other DNA sequences in the same sample also yield this CDR3. V usage is TRBV29-1 and J usage is TRBJ2-1; tentatively, D is TRBD2 (6 bases). The V and J ends lost 3 bases and 10 bases respectively, with 7 bases between them. Germline loops: CDR1 SQVTM, CDR2 ANQGSEA. CDR3 length: 10 residues. The CDR3 bases are TGCAGCGTTGAGGGAGGAGAGCAGTTCTTC. The encoded protein is CSVEGGEQFF.

This clone has a single count. The CDR3 protein is CASSSIGDRSTDTQYF. CDR3 DNA: TGTGCCAGCAGTTCAATAGGGGACAGGAGCACAGATACGCAGTATTTT. V gene TRBV28 combines with J gene TRBJ2-3; 8 bases match TRBD1. After removal of 4 bases from V and 0 bases from J, the junction contained 6 bases not matched to a gene. Per germline, CDR1 MDHEN and CDR2 SYDVKM. The CDR3 totals 16 residues.

This clone has just a few counts. J is TRBJ1-2 and V is TRBV14, with D maybe TRBD1 (5 bases). The germline V gene encodes CDR1 SGHDN and CDR2 FVKESK. The CDR3 spans 16 residues. V lost 1 base to trimming and J lost 8 bases, with 20 bases between them. Written as DNA, the CDR3 is TGTGCCAGCAGCCAAGTAAGGAGACAGTCCCACGGAGGCTACACCTTC. Amino acids: CASSQVRRQSHGGYTF.

The chain links TRBV6-5 to TRBJ1-1, with D tentatively TRBD1 (5 bases). This CDR3 contains 13 residues. Trimming removed 6 bases at V and 6 bases at J, with 14 bases between. Germline V gene sequence: CDR1 MNHEY, CDR2 SVGAGI. The CDR3 reads CASRGGVDAEAFF. The DNA of the CDR3 is TGTGCCAGCAGGGGAGGGGTGGACGCTGAAGCTTTCTTT.

The rearrangement joins TRBV10-1 to TRBJ2-1; 9 nucleotides match TRBD1. The V gene end was trimmed by 6 bases and the J gene end by 8 bases; junction bases not matched to a gene: 5. Germline assignment: CDR1 WNHNN and CDR2 SYGVQD (reference sequence). The CDR3 loop spans 13 amino acids. CDR3 sequence reads: CASSPDRGYEQFF. CDR3 DNA sequence: TGCGCCAGCAGCCCGGACAGGGGCTATGAGCAGTTCTTC.

This clone appeared a few times. The chain uses TRBV19 and TRBJ1-6, with D possibly TRBD1 on 5 matching bases. V was clipped by 1 base and J by 8 bases, with 9 bases between them. The CDR3 extends over 14 amino acids. CDR1 LNHDA and CDR2 SQIVND come from the germline V gene (reference sequence). The CDR3 coding sequence is TGTGCCAGTAGTATAGTGTCCAGGGATTCACCCCTCCACTTT. Translating gives CASSIVSRDSPLHF.

Only one count was recorded for this clone. Other DNA sequences in this sample translate to the same CDR3. The chain links TRBV27 to TRBJ2-7, with a tentative D call TRBD1 (6 bases). V was cut by 2 bases and J by 4 bases, with 9 bases left in between. The CDR3 sequence is 13 residues long. Germline V gene data show CDR1 as MNHEY and CDR2 as SMNVEV (reference sequence). CDR3 sequence (DNA): TGTGCCAGCAGTTTAAGGGGGTCGTACGAGCAGTACTTC. Protein: CASSLRGSYEQYF.

In its sample, this clone was seen once. This rearrangement joins TRBV29-1 to TRBJ2-3; 7 nucleotides line up with TRBD1. The CDR3 length is 14 residues. J gave up 3 bases and V 4 bases, and 7 bases lay outside the gene matches. Per the germline V gene, CDR1 is SQVTM and CDR2 is ANQGSEA. The CDR3, as DNA: TGCAGCGTTGCTGGCAGGGGGTTAACAGATACGCAGTATTTT. This gives the protein CSVAGRGLTDTQYF.

V usage is TRBV29-1 and J usage is TRBJ1-1, with TRBD1 as a possible D gene (5 bases). Trimming took off 5 bases at V and 0 bases at J, with 10 bases between the two ends. The CDR3 totals 13 residues. The germline gives CDR1 SQVTM, CDR2 ANQGSEA. The CDR3 here is CSVSNRMNTEAFF. The CDR3 DNA is TGCAGCGTTAGTAACAGGATGAACACTGAAGCTTTCTTT. Complete variable domain (other parts from reference TRBV29-1 and TRBJ1-1): SAVISQKPSRDICQRGTSLTIQCQVDSQVTMMFWYRQQPGQSLTLIATANQGSEATYESGFVIDKFPISRPNLTFSTLTVSNMSPEDSSIYLCSVSNRMNTEAFFGQGTRLTVV.

This CDR3 is CASSEDTGSWTEAFF. The CDR3 region has the DNA TGTGCCAGCAGTGAAGATACAGGGTCGTGGACTGAAGCTTTCTTT. The chain joins TRBV6-1 to TRBJ1-1; a weak D match, TRBD1 (6 bases). Germline CDR1 MNHNS, CDR2 SASEGT. The CDR3 has 15 residues. V was shortened by 1 base and J by 5 bases, with 14 bases between the two germline ends.

This clone appeared once. The chain links TRBV5-4 to TRBJ2-5; perhaps TRBD1 as D (5 bases). The end of the DNA aligns better with TRBJ2-7, so the J call may be wrong. This CDR3 has 15 amino acids. Germline CDR1 SGHNT, CDR2 YYREEE (reference sequence). The CDR3 reads CASSLAPQGSYEQYF. CDR3 sequence (DNA): TGTGCCAGCAGCTTGGCCCCTCAGGGATCCTACGAGCAGTACTTC.

In this sample, this clone turned up once. The chain carries TRBV6-1 and TRBJ2-2; 7 nucleotides line up with TRBD2. V lost 4 bases, J lost 6 bases, and 8 bases stayed unmatched. This CDR3 is 15 amino acids long. Germline-derived CDR1 and CDR2 are MNHNS and SASEGT. In DNA form, the CDR3 reads TGTGCCAGCAGTGCAGCTAGCGGTGGTGCCGGGGAGCTGTTTTTT. It codes for CASSAASGGAGELFF.

This clone was detected a few times. The chain has TRBV10-3 and TRBJ1-4; 8 positions match TRBD1. CDR1 is ENHRY and CDR2 is SYGVKD in the germline V gene. CDR3 length: 16 residues. Losses at the gene ends were 0 bases for V and 11 bases for J; bases not matched to a gene: 11. The CDR3 sequence: CAISESRQDREGKLFF. The CDR3 nucleotides are TGTGCCATCAGTGAGTCAAGGCAGGACAGGGAGGGGAAACTGTTTTTT.

The gene calls are TRBV30 and TRBJ2-5; 7 positions agree with TRBD2. V was pared by 0 bases and J by 5 bases, with 6 bases of the junction left unmatched. CDR1 is GTSNPN, CDR2 SVGIG, per germline (reference sequence). This CDR3 spans 14 amino acids. The CDR3 region has the DNA TGTGCCTGGAGTGTGACGGCGGGAGTTGAGACCCAGTACTTC. Translation: CAWSVTAGVETQYF.

V gene TRBV6-5 combines with J gene TRBJ2-5; 7 nucleotides match TRBD2. V shed 4 bases and J 5 bases; nucleotides not matched to a gene: 10. The CDR3 extends over 15 amino acids. Germline assignment: CDR1 MNHEY and CDR2 SVGAGI. CDR3 coding DNA: TGTGCCAGCAGTTCTCTAGCGGCCCCCCCCGAGACCCAGTACTTC. Its translation: CASSSLAAPPETQYF.

This clone was found a few times. The V call is TRBV6-5, the J call TRBJ1-2, with 9 bases aligning to TRBD1. Germline V gene data show CDR1 as MNHEY and CDR2 as SVGAGI. This CDR3 has 14 amino acids. Trimming removed 5 bases from V and 6 bases from J; junction bases left unmatched: 7. CDR3 region: CASSRDREDHGYTF. The CDR3 bases are TGTGCCAGCAGTAGGGACAGGGAAGACCATGGCTACACCTTC.

The chain links TRBV25-1 to TRBJ1-1, with 7 bases lining up with TRBD1. V trimming: 0 bases; J trimming: 4 bases; junction bases outside the gene matches: 8. The CDR3 loop spans 16 amino acids. The V gene's germline CDR1 is MGHDK and CDR2 SYGVNS. The CDR3 sequence is CASSEYRTGRGTEAFF. The DNA for the CDR3 is TGTGCCAGCAGTGAATATCGGACAGGTCGAGGCACTGAAGCTTTCTTT.

The J gene is TRBJ2-2, the V gene TRBV19; D may be TRBD1 (5 bases). The germline V and J ends were trimmed by 8 bases and 0 bases, with 13 bases remaining between them. The CDR3 totals 15 residues. Per germline, CDR1 LNHDA and CDR2 SQIVND (reference sequence). The CDR3 sequence is CASLPRQSNTGELFF. DNA for the CDR3: TGTGCCAGTCTGCCCAGACAGTCGAACACCGGGGAGCTGTTTTTT.

This sequence joins TRBV5-1 and TRBJ2-1; D unclear. This CDR3 has 13 amino acids. The germline CDR1 and CDR2 sequences are SGHRS and YFSETQ. The ends were cut back, 0 bases at V and 8 bases at J, with 9 bases in the middle. In nucleotides, the CDR3 is TGCGCCAGCAGCTTGGTCAGTCCAGATGAGCAGTTCTTC. Amino acids: CASSLVSPDEQFF.

This rearrangement joins TRBV5-5 to TRBJ1-6; the D is unclear. Looked up from germline, CDR1 is SGHKS and CDR2 is YYEKEE (reference sequence). V gave up 0 bases and J gave up 0 bases, with 13 bases separating them. The CDR3 is 18 amino acids. The CDR3 here is CASSLGGGRSSYNSPLHF. The DNA of the CDR3 is TGTGCCAGCAGCTTGGGTGGAGGGAGGAGCTCCTATAATTCACCCCTCCACTTT.

This chain joins TRBV5-1 and TRBJ2-5, with 8 nucleotides matching TRBD1. This CDR3 has 17 residues. J gave up 4 bases and V 4 bases, and 15 bases lay outside the gene matches. Germline CDR1 and CDR2: SGHRS and YFSETQ. The CDR3 DNA is TGCGCCAGCAGCGAGGGTGCCGGACAGGGCAACCTAGAGACCCAGTACTTC. Translated: CASSEGAGQGNLETQYF. The entire variable domain, with the rest obtained from reference TRBV5-1 and TRBJ2-5, is as follows: KAGVTQTPRYLIKTRGQQVTLSCSPISGHRSVSWYQQTPGQGLQFLFEYFSETQRNKGNFPGRFSGRQFSNSRSEMNVSTLELGDSALYLCASSEGAGQGNLETQYFGPGTRLLVL.

The chain has TRBV9 and TRBJ1-2; D is perhaps TRBD1 (5 bases). CDR3 length: 15 residues. CDR1 is SGDLS, CDR2 YYNGEE, per germline. Trimming pared 4 bases from V and 4 bases from J, leaving 17 bases between. CDR3 sequence (DNA): TGTGCCAGCAGCCCGGGGGACGAGTACTCCTATGGCTACACCTTC. It translates to CASSPGDEYSYGYTF.

The chain is built from TRBV19 and TRBJ2-2; possibly TRBD2 for D (5 bases). Germline CDR1 reads LNHDA; CDR2 reads SQIVND (reference sequence). The CDR3 extends over 13 amino acids. The V end lost 3 bases, the J end lost 6 bases, and 8 bases lay between the germline ends. CDR3 bases: TGTGCCAGTAGTATCGGGGATTCCGGGGAGCTGTTTTTT. It translates to CASSIGDSGELFF.

The J gene is TRBJ2-7, the V gene TRBV27, with 11 bases that match TRBD2. V lost 2 bases to trimming and J lost 6 bases; unmatched junction nucleotides: 6. The CDR3 contains 15 residues. CDR1 is MNHEY and CDR2 is SMNVEV in the germline V gene (reference sequence). DNA for the CDR3: TGTGCCAGCAGTTTACTAGCGGGAGGCCTCCCCGAGCAGTACTTC. The encoded protein is CASSLLAGGLPEQYF.

On this clone itself: Other nucleotide sequences in the sample specify the same CDR3. V and J are TRBV5-1 and TRBJ2-5; 9 nucleotides match TRBD1. CDR1 SGHRS and CDR2 YFSETQ come from the germline V gene. Trimming at V came to 4 bases and at J to 4 bases, leaving 2 bases not matched to a gene. The CDR3 consists of 13 residues. Here the CDR3 reads CASSMTGGETQYF. CDR3 coding DNA: TGCGCCAGCAGCATGACAGGGGGAGAGACCCAGTACTTC.

The J gene is TRBJ1-2, the V gene TRBV7-2; D is unclear. This CDR3 has 12 residues. Germline-derived CDR1 and CDR2 are SGHTA and FQGNSA. V lost 5 bases, J lost 4 bases, and 8 bases lay in between. The CDR3 DNA reads as TGTGCCAGCAGCGCCATGAGCTATGGCTACACCTTC. Translating it yields CASSAMSYGYTF.

V usage is TRBV6-5 and J usage is TRBJ1-4; D is perhaps TRBD1 (5 bases). With 5 bases removed from V and 8 bases from J, the gap between germline ends came to 15 bases. This CDR3 is built from 14 residues. The germline V gene has CDR1 MNHEY and CDR2 SVGAGI. The CDR3 DNA follows: TGTGCCAGCAGTAAGACAGCCGGTGACGAAAAACTGTTTTTT. This encodes CASSKTAGDEKLFF.

The V and J genes are TRBV4-1 and TRBJ2-1; 7 nucleotides align to TRBD1. Looked up from germline, CDR1 is MGHRA and CDR2 is YSYEKL. The CDR3 extends over 14 amino acids. After removal of 2 bases from V and 8 bases from J, the junction contained 6 bases not matched to a gene. The CDR3 coding sequence is TGCGCCAGCAGCCAATCCGGGACAGTTGATGAGCAGTTCTTC. It encodes CASSQSGTVDEQFF.

This clone has a single count. V and J are TRBV7-2 and TRBJ1-2; D possibly corresponds to TRBD1 (5 bases). V dropped 4 bases and J dropped 1 base, with 10 bases sitting between them. The germline gives CDR1 SGHTA, CDR2 FQGNSA. There are 14 residues in the CDR3. CDR3 residues: CASSSSTVNYGYTF. The CDR3 region has the DNA TGTGCCAGCAGCTCGTCGACAGTTAACTATGGCTACACCTTC.

The chain combines TRBV5-1 with TRBJ2-7; 9 bases match TRBD1. Germline V gives CDR1 SGHRS, CDR2 YFSETQ. The CDR3 contains 14 residues. Trimming cost V 4 bases and J 2 bases; bases outside gene matches: 4. CDR3 sequence reads: CASSGDRAAYEQYF. CDR3 coding DNA: TGCGCCAGCAGCGGGGACAGGGCCGCCTACGAGCAGTACTTC.